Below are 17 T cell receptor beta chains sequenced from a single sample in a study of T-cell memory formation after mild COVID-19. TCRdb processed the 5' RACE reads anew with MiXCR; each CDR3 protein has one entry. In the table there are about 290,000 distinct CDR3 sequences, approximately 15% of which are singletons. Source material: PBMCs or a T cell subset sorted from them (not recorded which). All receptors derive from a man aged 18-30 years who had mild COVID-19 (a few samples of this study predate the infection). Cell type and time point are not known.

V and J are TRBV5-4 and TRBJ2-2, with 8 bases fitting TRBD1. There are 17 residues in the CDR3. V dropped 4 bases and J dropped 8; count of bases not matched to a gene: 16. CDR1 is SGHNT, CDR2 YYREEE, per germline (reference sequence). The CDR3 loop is CASSNTGGRGREGELFF. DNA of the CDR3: TGTGCCAGCAGCAATACTGGGGGCAGGGGGCGCGAAGGGGAGCTGTTTTTT.

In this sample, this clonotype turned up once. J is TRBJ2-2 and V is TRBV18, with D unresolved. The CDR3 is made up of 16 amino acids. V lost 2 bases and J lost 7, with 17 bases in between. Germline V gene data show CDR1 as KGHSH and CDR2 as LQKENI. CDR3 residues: CASSPNSIARVGELFF. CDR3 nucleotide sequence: TGTGCCAGCTCACCAAACTCCATAGCTCGGGTCGGGGAGCTGTTTTTT.

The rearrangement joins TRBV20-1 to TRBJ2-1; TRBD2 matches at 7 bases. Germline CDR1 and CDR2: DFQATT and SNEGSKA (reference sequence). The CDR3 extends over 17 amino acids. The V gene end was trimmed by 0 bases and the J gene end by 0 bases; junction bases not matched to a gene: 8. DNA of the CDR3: TGCAGTGCTAGAGATCCCAGGGCTAGCGGCTCCTACAATGAGCAGTTCTTC. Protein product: CSARDPRASGSYNEQFF.

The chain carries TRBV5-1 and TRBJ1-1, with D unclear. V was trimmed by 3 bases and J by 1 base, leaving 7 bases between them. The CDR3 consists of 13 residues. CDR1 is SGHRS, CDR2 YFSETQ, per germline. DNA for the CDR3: TGCGCCAGCAGCTCAACACAGAACACTGAAGCTTTCTTT. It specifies CASSSTQNTEAFF. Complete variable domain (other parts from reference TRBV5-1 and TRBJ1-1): KAGVTQTPRYLIKTRGQQVTLSCSPISGHRSVSWYQQTPGQGLQFLFEYFSETQRNKGNFPGRFSGRQFSNSRSEMNVSTLELGDSALYLCASSSTQNTEAFFGQGTRLTVV.

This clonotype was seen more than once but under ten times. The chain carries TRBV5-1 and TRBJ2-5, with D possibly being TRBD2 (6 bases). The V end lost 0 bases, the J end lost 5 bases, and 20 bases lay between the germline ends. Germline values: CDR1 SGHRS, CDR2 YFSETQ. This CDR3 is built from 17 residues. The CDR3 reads CASSLGPDLRRVETQYF. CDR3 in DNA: TGCGCCAGCAGCTTGGGGCCGGACCTCCGGAGGGTCGAGACCCAGTACTTC.

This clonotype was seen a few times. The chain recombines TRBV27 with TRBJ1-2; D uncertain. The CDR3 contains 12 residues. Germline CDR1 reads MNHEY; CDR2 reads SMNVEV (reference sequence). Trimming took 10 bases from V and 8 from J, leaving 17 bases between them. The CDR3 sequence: CATSTPWEGYTF. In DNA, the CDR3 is TGTGCCACCTCAACCCCCTGGGAAGGCTACACCTTC.

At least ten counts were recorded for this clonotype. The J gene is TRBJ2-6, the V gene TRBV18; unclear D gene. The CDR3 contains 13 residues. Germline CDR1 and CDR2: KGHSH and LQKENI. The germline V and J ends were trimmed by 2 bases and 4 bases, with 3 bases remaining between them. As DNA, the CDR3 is TGTGCCAGCTCACCAGACGGGGCCAACGTCCTGACTTTC. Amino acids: CASSPDGANVLTF.

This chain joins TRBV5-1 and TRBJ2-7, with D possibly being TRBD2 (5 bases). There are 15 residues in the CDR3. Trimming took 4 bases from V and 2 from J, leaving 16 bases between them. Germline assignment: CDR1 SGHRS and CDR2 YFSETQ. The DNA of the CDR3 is TGCGCCAGCAGCGAACAAGTGGAGGCGCCCTACGAGCAGTACTTC. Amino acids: CASSEQVEAPYEQYF.

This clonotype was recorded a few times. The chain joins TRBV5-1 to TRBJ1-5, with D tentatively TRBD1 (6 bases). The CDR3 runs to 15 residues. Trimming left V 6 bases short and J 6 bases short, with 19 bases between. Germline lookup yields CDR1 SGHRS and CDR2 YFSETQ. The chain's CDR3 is CASKGRGIGGQPQHF. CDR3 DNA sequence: TGCGCCAGCAAAGGGAGGGGGATCGGCGGTCAGCCCCAGCATTTT.

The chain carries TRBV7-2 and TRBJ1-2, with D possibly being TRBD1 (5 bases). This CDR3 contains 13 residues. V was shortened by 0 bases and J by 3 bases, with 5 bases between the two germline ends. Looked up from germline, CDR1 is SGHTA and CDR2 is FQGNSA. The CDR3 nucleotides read TGTGCCAGCAGCTTAGCCAGGGACTATGGCTACACCTTC. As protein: CASSLARDYGYTF.

The CDR3 here is CSARDLSRSPRNEQFF. The CDR3 region has the DNA TGCAGTGCTAGAGATCTAAGTCGGTCCCCAAGGAATGAGCAGTTCTTC. The gene calls are TRBV20-1 and TRBJ2-1; D call uncertain. CDR1 is DFQATT and CDR2 is SNEGSKA in the germline V gene (reference sequence). CDR3 size: 16 residues. V was pared by 0 bases and J by 7 bases, with 19 bases between.

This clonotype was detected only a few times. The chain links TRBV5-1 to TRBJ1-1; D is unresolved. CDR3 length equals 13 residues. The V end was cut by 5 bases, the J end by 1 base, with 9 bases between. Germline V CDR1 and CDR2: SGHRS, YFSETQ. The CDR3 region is CASRLTTNTEAFF. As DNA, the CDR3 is TGCGCCAGCAGACTGACAACGAACACTGAAGCTTTCTTT. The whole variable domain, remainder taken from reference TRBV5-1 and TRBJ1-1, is KAGVTQTPRYLIKTRGQQVTLSCSPISGHRSVSWYQQTPGQGLQFLFEYFSETQRNKGNFPGRFSGRQFSNSRSEMNVSTLELGDSALYLCASRLTTNTEAFFGQGTRLTVV.

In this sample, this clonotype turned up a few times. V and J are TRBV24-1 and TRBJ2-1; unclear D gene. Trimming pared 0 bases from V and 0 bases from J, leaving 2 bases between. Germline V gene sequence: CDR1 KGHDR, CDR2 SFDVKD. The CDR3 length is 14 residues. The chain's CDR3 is CATSDLSSYNEQFF. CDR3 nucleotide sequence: TGTGCCACCAGTGATTTGTCCTCCTACAATGAGCAGTTCTTC.

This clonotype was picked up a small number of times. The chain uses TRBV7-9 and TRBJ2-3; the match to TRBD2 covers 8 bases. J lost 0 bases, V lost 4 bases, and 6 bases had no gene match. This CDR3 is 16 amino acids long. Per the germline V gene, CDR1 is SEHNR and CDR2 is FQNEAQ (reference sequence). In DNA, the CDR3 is TGTGCCAGCAGCTACGCTGGCGGGGGGAGCACAGATACGCAGTATTTT. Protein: CASSYAGGGSTDTQYF. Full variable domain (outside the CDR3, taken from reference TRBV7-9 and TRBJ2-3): DTGVSQNPRHKITKRGQNVTFRCDPISEHNRLYWYRQTLGQGPEFLTYFQNEAQLEKSRLLSDRFSAERPKGSFSTLEIQRTEQGDSAMYLCASSYAGGGSTDTQYFGPGTRLTVL.

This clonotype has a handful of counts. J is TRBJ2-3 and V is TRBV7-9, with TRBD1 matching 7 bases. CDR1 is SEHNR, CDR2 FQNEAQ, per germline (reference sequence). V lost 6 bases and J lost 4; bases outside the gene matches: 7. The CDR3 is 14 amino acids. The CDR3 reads CASRDTTGADTQYF. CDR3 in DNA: TGTGCCAGCAGAGATACCACAGGGGCAGATACGCAGTATTTT.

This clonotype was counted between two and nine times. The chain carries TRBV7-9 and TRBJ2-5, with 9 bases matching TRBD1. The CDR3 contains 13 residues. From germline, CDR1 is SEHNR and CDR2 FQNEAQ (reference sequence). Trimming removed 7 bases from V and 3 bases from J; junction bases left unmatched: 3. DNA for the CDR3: TGTGCCAGCACACAGGGGGCAGAAGAGACCCAGTACTTC. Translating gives CASTQGAEETQYF.

The CDR3, as DNA: TGCGCCAGCAGCTCCGTCCCGACAGGGGCTCACGAGCAGTACGTC. Protein: CASSSVPTGAHEQYV. The chain employs TRBV5-1 and TRBJ2-7; 8 nucleotides match TRBD1. This CDR3 region has 15 residues. V dropped 3 bases and J dropped 5; count of bases not matched to a gene: 10. CDR1 and CDR2 (germline): SGHRS, YFSETQ.